This T cell receptor beta chain was sequenced during a study of monozygotic twins with inflammatory bowel disease. Broader study findings: There were differing immunosuppressive treatments, which may have added variability to patient repertoires.

Notes on this clonotype: Antigen: not known.

A template switching step added UMIs, each with a 6-nucleotide sample barcode. Two nested PCRs, of around 15 and 9 cycles, processed TCRalpha and TCRbeta cDNA. TCRdb re-called the 5' RACE reads; one entry per CDR3 protein, DNA not given. This sample's clone table lists 90,000 to 110,000 distinct CDR3 sequences. Germline CDR1 reads SGHRS; CDR2 reads YFSETQ. There are 16 residues in the CDR3. This clonotype was sampled from a human donor with ulcerative colitis or Crohn's disease, or a healthy co-twin of an affected twin (not recorded which). Sequenced input: blood. The rearrangement links TRBV5-1 to TRBJ2-5; the D call from TCRdb, TRBD1, cannot be confirmed without DNA. The CDR3 is CASSLRPRTGEETQYF.